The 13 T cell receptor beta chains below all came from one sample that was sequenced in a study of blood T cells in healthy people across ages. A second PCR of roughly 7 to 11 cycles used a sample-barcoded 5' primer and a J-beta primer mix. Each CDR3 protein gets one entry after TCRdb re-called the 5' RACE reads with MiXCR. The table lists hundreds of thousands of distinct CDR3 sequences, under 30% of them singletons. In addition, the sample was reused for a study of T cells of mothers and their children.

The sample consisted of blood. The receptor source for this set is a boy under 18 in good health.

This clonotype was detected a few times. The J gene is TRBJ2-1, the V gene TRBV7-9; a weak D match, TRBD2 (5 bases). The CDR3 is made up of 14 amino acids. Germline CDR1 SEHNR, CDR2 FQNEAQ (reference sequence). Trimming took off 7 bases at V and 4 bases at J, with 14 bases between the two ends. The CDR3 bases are TGTGCCAGCACTTGGACGAGCGGATACAATGAGCAGTTCTTC. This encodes CASTWTSGYNEQFF.

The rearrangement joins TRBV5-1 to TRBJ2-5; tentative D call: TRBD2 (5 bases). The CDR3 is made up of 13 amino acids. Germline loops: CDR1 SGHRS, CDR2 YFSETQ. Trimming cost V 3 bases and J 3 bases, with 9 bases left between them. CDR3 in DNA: TGCGCCAGCAGCTCTGGGAGTAAAGAGACCCAGTACTTC. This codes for CASSSGSKETQYF.

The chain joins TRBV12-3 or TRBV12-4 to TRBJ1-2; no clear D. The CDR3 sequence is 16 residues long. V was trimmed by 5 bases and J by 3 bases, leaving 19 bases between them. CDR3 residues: CASSPRAAEAYYGYTF. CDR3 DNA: TGTGCCAGCAGTCCGCGGGCGGCAGAAGCTTACTATGGCTACACCTTC.

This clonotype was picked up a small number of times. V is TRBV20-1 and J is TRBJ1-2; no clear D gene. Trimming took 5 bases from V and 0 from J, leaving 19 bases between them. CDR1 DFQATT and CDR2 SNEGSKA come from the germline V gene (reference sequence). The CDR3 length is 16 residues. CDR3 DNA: TGCAGTGCTCCTCGCGGGTTTCCGAATTCTAACTATGGCTACACCTTC. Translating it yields CSAPRGFPNSNYGYTF.

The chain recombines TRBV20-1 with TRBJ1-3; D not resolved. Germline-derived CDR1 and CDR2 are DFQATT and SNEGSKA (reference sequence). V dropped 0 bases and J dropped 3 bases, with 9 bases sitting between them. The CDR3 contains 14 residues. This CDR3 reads CSARDGAGGNTIYF. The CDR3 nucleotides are TGCAGTGCTAGAGACGGAGCGGGTGGAAACACCATATATTTT.

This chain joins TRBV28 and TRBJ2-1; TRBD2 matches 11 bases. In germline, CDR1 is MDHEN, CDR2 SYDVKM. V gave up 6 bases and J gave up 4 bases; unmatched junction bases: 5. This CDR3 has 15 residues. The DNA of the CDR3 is TGTGCCAGCAGGGATCCTAGCGGGGGGTACAATGAGCAGTTCTTC. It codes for CASRDPSGGYNEQFF. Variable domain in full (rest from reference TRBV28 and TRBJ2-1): DVKVTQSSRYLVKRTGEKVFLECVQDMDHENMFWYRQDPGLGLRLIYFSYDVKMKEKGDIPEGYSVSREKKERFSLILESASTNQTSMYLCASRDPSGGYNEQFFGPGTRLTVL.

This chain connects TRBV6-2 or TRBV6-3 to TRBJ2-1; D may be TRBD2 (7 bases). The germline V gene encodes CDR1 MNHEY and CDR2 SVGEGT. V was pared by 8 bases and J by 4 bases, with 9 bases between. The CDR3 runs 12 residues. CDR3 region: CASGGAYNEQFF. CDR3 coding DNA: TGTGCCAGCGGGGGGGCTTACAATGAGCAGTTCTTC.

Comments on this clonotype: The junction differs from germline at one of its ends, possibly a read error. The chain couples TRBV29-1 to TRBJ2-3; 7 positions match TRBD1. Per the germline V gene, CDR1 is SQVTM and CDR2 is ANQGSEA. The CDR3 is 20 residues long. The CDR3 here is CSVEDRRRYLLALGTDMQYF. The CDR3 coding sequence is TGCAGTGTTGAAGATCGTAGAAGATATCTTCTAGCATTGGGGACAGATATGCAGTATTTT.

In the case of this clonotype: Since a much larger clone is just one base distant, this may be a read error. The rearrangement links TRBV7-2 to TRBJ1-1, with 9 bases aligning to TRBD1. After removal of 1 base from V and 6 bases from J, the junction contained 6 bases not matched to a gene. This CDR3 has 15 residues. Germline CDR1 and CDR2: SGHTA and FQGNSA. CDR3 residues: CASSLVYRQGAEAFF. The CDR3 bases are TGTGCCAGCAGCTTAGTGTACAGACAGGGGGCTGAAGCTTTCTTT.

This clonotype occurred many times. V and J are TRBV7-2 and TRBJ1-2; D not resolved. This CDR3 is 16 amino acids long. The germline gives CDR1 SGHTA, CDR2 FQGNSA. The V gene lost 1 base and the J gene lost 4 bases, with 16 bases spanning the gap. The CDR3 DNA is TGTGCCAGCAGCTTAGATAGTGCTCCTGGCCCCTATGGCTACACCTTC. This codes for CASSLDSAPGPYGYTF.

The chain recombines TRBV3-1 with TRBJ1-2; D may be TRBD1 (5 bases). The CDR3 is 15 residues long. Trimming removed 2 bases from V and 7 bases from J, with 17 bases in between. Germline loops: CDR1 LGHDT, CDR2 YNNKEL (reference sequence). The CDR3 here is CASSQRSSPRGGYTF. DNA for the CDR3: TGTGCCAGCAGCCAACGTTCCAGTCCTAGGGGTGGCTACACCTTC.

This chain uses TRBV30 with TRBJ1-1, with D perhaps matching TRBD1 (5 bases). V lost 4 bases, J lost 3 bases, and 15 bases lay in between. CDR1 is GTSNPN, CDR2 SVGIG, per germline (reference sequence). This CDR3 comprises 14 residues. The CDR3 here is CAWTRTGGDTEAFF. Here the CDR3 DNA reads TGTGCCTGGACCCGAACGGGGGGGGACACTGAAGCTTTCTTT. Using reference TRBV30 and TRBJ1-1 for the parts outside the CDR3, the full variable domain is SQTIHQWPATLVQPVGSPLSLECTVEGTSNPNLYWYRQAAGRGLQLLFYSVGIGQISSEVPQNLSASRPQDRQFILSSKKLLLSDSGFYLCAWTRTGGDTEAFFGQGTRLTVV.

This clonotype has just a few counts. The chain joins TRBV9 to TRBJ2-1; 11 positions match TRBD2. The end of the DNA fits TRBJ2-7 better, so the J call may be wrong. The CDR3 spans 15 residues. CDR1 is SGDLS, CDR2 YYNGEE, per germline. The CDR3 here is CASSVEGLADYEQYF. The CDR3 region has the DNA TGTGCCAGCAGCGTAGAGGGACTAGCGGATTACGAGCAGTACTTC.